This TCR beta chain is from a study of CD8 T cells in Susac syndrome. Study context: When blood was collected, patients with Susac syndrome were therapy-naive, were taking corticosteroids, or were receiving intravenous immunoglobulin alone.

Negative isolation was used for CD8+ and CD4+ T cells and FACS enrichment for TEMRA cells. V lost 2 bases and J lost 2; bases outside the gene matches: 8. Looked up from germline, CDR1 is LNHDA and CDR2 is SQIVND (reference sequence). The CDR3 spans 18 residues. With random hexamers, about 0.5 to 1 ug RNA was reverse transcribed. Across 54 Vbeta and 13 Jbeta, TCR beta CDR3 was amplified with immunoSEQ multiplex PCR. TCRdb reanalysed the immunoSEQ multiplex PCR reads using MiXCR and keeps one entry per CDR3 protein. The sample includes some 130,000 distinct CDR3 sequences, just under 95% seen only once; the top ten take roughly 0.2%.

The TCR comes from a human donor with Susac syndrome. The sample comprised CD8+ T cells from PBMCs. The chain recombines TRBV19 with TRBJ2-7; 14 bases match TRBD2. The CDR3 loop is CASSIIWTSGRTTYEQYF. The DNA of the CDR3 is TGTGCCAGTAGTATAATCTGGACTAGCGGGAGGACCACCTACGAGCAGTACTTC.